These 23 T cell receptor beta chains were all obtained from the same sample, sequenced in a study of OX40 agonist ivuxolimab in advanced cancers. TCRdb's copy holds only in-frame clones and misses some; the assay was immunoSEQ multiplex PCR. The profile shows tens of thousands of clones, roughly 84% of them singletons. The sample consisted of CD4+ or CD8+ T cells sorted from blood, taken in a trial of the OX40 agonist ivuxolimab. The receptors were sampled from an adult with an advanced solid tumor such as melanoma, head and neck, liver or kidney cancer.

Points on this clone: Distinct nucleotide sequences in the sample also encode this CDR3. V gene TRBV2 combines with J gene TRBJ1-1; D is perhaps TRBD1 (5 bases). This CDR3 region has 13 residues. Germline CDR1 reads SNHLY; CDR2 reads FYNNEI. The V end was cut by 5 bases, the J end by 2 bases, with 9 bases between. Here the CDR3 reads CASSQGENTEAFF. For the CDR3, the DNA is TGTGCCAGCAGTCAGGGTGAAAACACTGAAGCTTTCTTT.

The chain joins TRBV5-1 to TRBJ2-5; 7 bases align to TRBD2. V was pared by 3 bases and J by 2 bases, with 10 bases of the junction left unmatched. The CDR3 runs to 16 residues. Per the germline V gene, CDR1 is SGHRS and CDR2 is YFSETQ. CDR3 in amino acids: CASSWLGGESQETQYF. DNA for the CDR3: TGCGCCAGCAGCTGGCTTGGGGGGGAATCTCAAGAGACCCAGTACTTC.

The chain carries TRBV20-1 and TRBJ2-5; D is unclear. Trimming stripped 6 bases from V and 4 bases from J, with 6 bases between. Germline V CDR1 and CDR2: DFQATT, SNEGSKA (reference sequence). This CDR3 has 10 residues. CDR3: CSAYAETQYF. CDR3 coding DNA: TGCAGTGCCTATGCAGAGACCCAGTACTTC.

The genes are TRBV11-3 and TRBJ2-1; no firm D call. Germline CDR1 and CDR2: SGHNT and YENEEA. Between the trimmed V and J ends, which lost 0 bases and 0 bases, there was a span of 3 bases. This CDR3 comprises 14 residues. DNA for the CDR3: TGTGCCAGCAGCTTAGACTTCTCCTACAATGAGCAGTTCTTC. It is translated as CASSLDFSYNEQFF.

This CDR3 reads CASSLYGAHISTGELFF. CDR3 sequence (DNA): TGTGCCAGCAGCTTGTACGGGGCGCATATAAGCACCGGGGAGCTGTTTTTT. The rearrangement joins TRBV5-5 to TRBJ2-2, with D tentatively TRBD1 or TRBD2 (5 bases each). The CDR3 is made up of 17 amino acids. The V end was cut by 1 base, the J end by 4 bases, with 17 bases between. Germline lookup yields CDR1 SGHKS and CDR2 YYEKEE (reference sequence).

The chain links TRBV16 to TRBJ1-3, with D unresolved. CDR1 and CDR2 from the germline V gene are KGHSY and FQNENV. The CDR3 consists of 16 residues. V lost 0 bases, J lost 0 bases, and 9 bases lay in between. As DNA, the CDR3 is TGTGCCAGCAGCCAATCGGTACGTCCCTCTGGAAACACCATATATTTT. Its protein is CASSQSVRPSGNTIYF.

V gene TRBV4-2 combines with J gene TRBJ2-2; D is tentatively TRBD1 or TRBD2 (5 bases each). The CDR3 length is 17 residues. CDR1 is LGHNA and CDR2 is YNFKEQ in the germline V gene. V gave up 0 bases and J gave up 0 bases, with 11 bases separating them. In DNA form, the CDR3 reads TGTGCCAGCAGCCAAGATTCCGGGGCCGCGAACACCGGGGAGCTGTTTTTT. Its translation: CASSQDSGAANTGELFF.

This sequence joins TRBV6-5 and TRBJ1-3; 7 nucleotides line up with TRBD1. CDR1 MNHEY and CDR2 SVGAGI come from the germline V gene. The CDR3 totals 14 residues. Losses at the gene ends were 4 bases for V and 13 bases for J; bases not matched to a gene: 13. The DNA for the CDR3 is TGTGCCAGCAGTTTCCCAGGCGACAGGGTAGGTATATATTTT. Its translation: CASSFPGDRVGIYF.

The rearrangement links TRBV6-1 to TRBJ2-5; D not certain. V was shortened by 6 bases and J by 1 base, with 15 bases between the two germline ends. Per germline, CDR1 MNHNS and CDR2 SASEGT. The CDR3 is made up of 15 amino acids. The CDR3 region is CASSTFGDFQETQYF. The CDR3 DNA reads as TGTGCCAGCAGCACATTTGGGGATTTCCAAGAGACCCAGTACTTC.

The chain carries TRBV5-6 and TRBJ2-4; the D gene is possibly TRBD2 (5 bases). The germline gives CDR1 SGHDT, CDR2 YYEEEE. The CDR3 covers 15 residues. Between the trimmed V and J ends, which lost 0 bases and 5 bases, there was a span of 12 bases. CDR3 amino acids: CASSLAGLPQNIQYF. The CDR3 DNA is TGTGCCAGCAGCTTGGCCGGACTTCCCCAAAACATTCAGTACTTC.

The rearrangement joins TRBV19 to TRBJ2-1; D gene ambiguous. Deletions cut 0 bases from V and 8 bases from J, with 5 bases between. This CDR3 spans 12 amino acids. CDR1 is LNHDA and CDR2 is SQIVND in the germline V gene (reference sequence). For the CDR3, the DNA is TGTGCCAGTAGTATAGATAGGTATGAGCAGTTCTTC. Its translation: CASSIDRYEQFF.

The V call is TRBV7-9, the J call TRBJ2-5; a weak D match, TRBD1 (5 bases). Trimming stripped 3 bases from V and 5 bases from J, with 16 bases between. CDR1 and CDR2 (germline): SEHNR, FQNEAQ (reference sequence). The CDR3 covers 15 residues. The chain's CDR3 is CASSFRGEVWETQYF. The CDR3 region has the DNA TGTGCCAGCAGCTTTAGGGGCGAGGTATGGGAGACCCAGTACTTC.

This chain connects TRBV12-5 to TRBJ2-7; D possibly corresponds to TRBD1 (5 bases). Germline V gives CDR1 LGHNT, CDR2 FRNRAP. V was shortened by 2 bases and J by 4 bases, with 21 bases between the two germline ends. This CDR3 spans 17 amino acids. For the CDR3, the DNA is TGTGCTAGTGGTTTGACGCAAACAGGCGATGGAAGGTACGAGCAGTACTTC. Translating gives CASGLTQTGDGRYEQYF.

This clone is a singleton in its sample. This rearrangement joins TRBV4-3 to TRBJ1-2; tentative D call: TRBD1 (6 bases). From germline, CDR1 is LGHNA and CDR2 YSLEER. The V end was cut by 3 bases, the J end by 4 bases, with 18 bases between. This CDR3 is built from 16 residues. CDR3 DNA sequence: TGCGCCAGCAGCCATGGCTTTCAGGGGCCCCTCTATGGCTACACCTTC. Its translation: CASSHGFQGPLYGYTF.

This clone was detected only once. The chain uses TRBV7-2 and TRBJ1-5; 8 bases align to TRBD1. V lost 1 base, J lost 9 bases, and 8 bases stayed unmatched. This CDR3 comprises 15 residues. CDR1 is SGHTA, CDR2 FQGNSA, per germline. This CDR3 reads CASSLGDRRAAPQHF. CDR3 DNA sequence: TGTGCCAGCAGCTTAGGGGACAGGCGCGCTGCGCCCCAGCATTTT.

This chain connects TRBV6-1 to TRBJ1-5, with D uncertain. Germline CDR1 reads MNHNS; CDR2 reads SASEGT. This CDR3 is 14 amino acids long. V dropped 8 bases and J dropped 2 bases, with 13 bases sitting between them. CDR3 amino acids: CASSGSIGNQPQHF. The DNA for the CDR3 is TGTGCCAGCTCGGGGTCGATCGGCAATCAGCCCCAGCATTTT.

The J gene is TRBJ1-2, the V gene TRBV6-1; TRBD1 is a possible D gene (6 bases). The CDR3 contains 13 residues. The V and J ends lost 8 bases and 3 bases respectively, with 13 bases between them. Germline CDR1 reads MNHNS; CDR2 reads SASEGT. The CDR3 sequence: CASGGSIHYGYTF. The CDR3 DNA reads TGTGCCAGCGGGGGCAGTATCCACTATGGCTACACCTTC.

This chain connects TRBV28 to TRBJ1-2, with D tentatively TRBD1 (5 bases). CDR1 MDHEN and CDR2 SYDVKM come from the germline V gene. This CDR3 spans 14 amino acids. V was cut by 5 bases and J by 5 bases, with 15 bases left in between. CDR3 in DNA: TGTGCCAGCAGTCACTCGAAGGGGACGTATGGCTACACCTTC. Translating it yields CASSHSKGTYGYTF.

This clone was picked up one time. The gene calls are TRBV6-5 and TRBJ2-2, with 7 nucleotides matching TRBD1. The length of the CDR3 is 15 residues. The V gene's germline CDR1 is MNHEY and CDR2 SVGAGI. J was trimmed by 7 bases and V by 7 bases; bases with no gene match: 12. The CDR3, as DNA: TGTGCCAGCAACCACCGAACAGGGGAGAGCGGGGAGCTGTTTTTT. Its protein product is CASNHRTGESGELFF.

The count of this clone is one. The rearrangement links TRBV27 to TRBJ1-2; tentatively, D is TRBD1 (6 bases). Germline V gene sequence: CDR1 MNHEY, CDR2 SMNVEV (reference sequence). Deletions cut 7 bases from V and 7 bases from J, with 22 bases between. The CDR3 length is 15 residues. CDR3 sequence: CASMGGQPKTGGYTF. The DNA for the CDR3 is TGTGCCAGCATGGGGGGGCAGCCTAAGACGGGTGGCTACACCTTC.

The chain is built from TRBV6-5 and TRBJ2-1; 12 nucleotides match TRBD2. This CDR3 comprises 15 residues. Per germline, CDR1 MNHEY and CDR2 SVGAGI. The V and J ends lost 2 bases and 9 bases, in that order; junction bases with no gene match: 5. This CDR3 reads CASSYGLAGQGEQFF. The DNA for the CDR3 is TGTGCCAGCAGTTACGGACTAGCGGGGCAGGGTGAGCAGTTCTTC.

This sequence joins TRBV4-3 and TRBJ2-7, with D uncertain. Germline assignment: CDR1 LGHNA and CDR2 YSLEER. The V gene lost 1 base and the J gene lost 0 bases, with 4 bases spanning the gap. The CDR3 loop spans 13 amino acids. This chain's CDR3 is CASSQAISYEQYF. CDR3 DNA sequence: TGCGCCAGCAGCCAAGCTATCTCCTACGAGCAGTACTTC.

V gene TRBV7-2 combines with J gene TRBJ2-5, with D perhaps given as TRBD1 or TRBD2 (6 bases each). Trimming took off 0 bases at V and 6 bases at J, with 17 bases between the two ends. Germline CDR1 reads SGHTA; CDR2 reads FQGNSA. CDR3 length: 16 residues. The DNA for the CDR3 is TGTGCCAGCAGCTTAGCGGGGGGCAACCGACGACAGACCCAGTACTTC. This encodes CASSLAGGNRRQTQYF.